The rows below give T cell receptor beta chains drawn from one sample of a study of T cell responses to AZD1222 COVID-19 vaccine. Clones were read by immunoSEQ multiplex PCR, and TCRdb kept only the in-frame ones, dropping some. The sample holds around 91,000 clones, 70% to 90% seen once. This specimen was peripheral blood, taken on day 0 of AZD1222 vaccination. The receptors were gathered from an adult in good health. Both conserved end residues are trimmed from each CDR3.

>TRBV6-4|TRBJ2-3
ASSDSGGGTDTQY
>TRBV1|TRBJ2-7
TSSQAPGLAGGMTTYEQY
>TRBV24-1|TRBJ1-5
ATSDSGQPQH
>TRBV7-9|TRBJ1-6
ASSPTGDNSPLH
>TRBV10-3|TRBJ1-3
AISPPGGSGNTIY
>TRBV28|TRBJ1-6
ASSSPGQGTLH
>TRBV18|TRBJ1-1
ASSRQADQYTEAF
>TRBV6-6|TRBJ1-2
ASSKGQGLYGYT
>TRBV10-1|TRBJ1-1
ASSREQGQNTEAF
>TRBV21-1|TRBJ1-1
ASSKYPGQNTEAF
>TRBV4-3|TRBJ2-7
ASSPLRFSYEQY
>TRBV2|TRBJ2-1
ASSEDRGRDEQF
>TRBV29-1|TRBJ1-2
SVDSGARGYT
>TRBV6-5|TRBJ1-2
ASSAMGDGYT
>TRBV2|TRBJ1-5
ASMAEGVQPQH
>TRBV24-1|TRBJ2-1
ATSESSGGNEQF
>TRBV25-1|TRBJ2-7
ASSESVEQY
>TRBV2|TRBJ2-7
AGTGYSYEQY
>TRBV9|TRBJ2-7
ASSPWTGSYEQY
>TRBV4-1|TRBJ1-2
ASSPGRGIAYGYT
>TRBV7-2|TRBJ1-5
ASSSYRDPNQPQH
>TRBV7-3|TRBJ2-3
ASSTIIADTQY
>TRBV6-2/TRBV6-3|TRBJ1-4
ASSRGQNEKLF
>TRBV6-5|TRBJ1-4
ASSYSQAREKLF
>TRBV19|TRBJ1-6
ASTVRTGFKANNSPLH
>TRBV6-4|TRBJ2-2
ASSDSWNTGELF
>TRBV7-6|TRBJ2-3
ASSFLGGLSTDTQY
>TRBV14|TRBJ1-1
ASSRTGPEAF
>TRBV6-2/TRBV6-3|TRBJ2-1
ASSYDRGRDEQF